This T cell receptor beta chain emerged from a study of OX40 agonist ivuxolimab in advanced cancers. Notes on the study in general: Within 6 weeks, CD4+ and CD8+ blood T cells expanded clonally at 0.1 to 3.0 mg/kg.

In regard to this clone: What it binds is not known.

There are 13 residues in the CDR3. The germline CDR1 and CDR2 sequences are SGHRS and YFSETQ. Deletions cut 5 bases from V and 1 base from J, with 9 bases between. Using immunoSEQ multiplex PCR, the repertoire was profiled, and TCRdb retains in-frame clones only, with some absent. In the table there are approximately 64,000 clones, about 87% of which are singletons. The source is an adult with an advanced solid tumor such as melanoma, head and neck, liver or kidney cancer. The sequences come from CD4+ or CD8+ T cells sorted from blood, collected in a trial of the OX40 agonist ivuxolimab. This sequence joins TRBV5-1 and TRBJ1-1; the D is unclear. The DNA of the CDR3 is TGCGCCAGCAGACAACCAGGGAACACTGAAGCTTTCTTT. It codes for CASRQPGNTEAFF.